This T cell receptor (beta chain) appears in the sequencing data of a study of sequential checkpoint blockade in melanoma. Study summary: Each arm's sequence ended with maintenance nivolumab.

Stated treatment: randomized to nivolumab then ipilimumab (arm A) or the reverse (arm B). No patient had prior DNA-damaging chemotherapy. PBMC sorting kept live CD3+CD8+ cells without CD19 or CD56. Trimming cost V 7 bases and J 5 bases; bases outside gene matches: 3. The germline gives CDR1 MNHEY, CDR2 SMNVEV (reference sequence). The CDR3 is made up of 12 amino acids. TCRdb keeps only in-frame clones here, not all; method: immunoSEQ multiplex PCR. This sample has 20,000 to 25,000 clones, with more than 80% found just once. This TCR was recovered from a human donor with melanoma. V gene TRBV27 combines with J gene TRBJ2-7; 9 bases align to TRBD1. Source: CD8+ T cells sorted from blood (inferred from file names), taken from a patient given nivolumab and ipilimumab in sequence. The CDR3 DNA reads as TGTGCCAGCACCACAGGGGGCCACGAGCAGTACTTC. Translating gives CASTTGGHEQYF.